A selection of T cell receptor beta chains follows, all from one sample in a study of blood T cell repertoires in COVID-19. Measured with immunoSEQ multiplex PCR; TCRdb has only the in-frame clones, and not every one. The table includes 60,000 to 70,000 clones, roughly 80% detected once. The sequencing input was peripheral blood. These TCRs come from a human donor in a cohort sampled during active COVID-19. Both conserved end residues are part of each CDR3. Each record gives: CDR3 DNA, CDR3 protein, J gene, V gene, D gene, clone size. The D gene is left open where the match is weak. Expanded clones get a size class; other rows say once, few or many, or leave the size out.

TGTGCCCCTCCGGGGACAGGGTTTAGCAATCAGCCCCAGCATTTT	CAPPGTGFSNQPQHF	TRBJ1-5	TRBV30	TRBD1	NA
TGTGCCAGCAGCTTGGGGACAGGGGGTTACGAGCAGTACTTC	CASSLGTGGYEQYF	TRBJ2-7	TRBV11-3	TRBD1	NA
TGCGCCAGCAGCCACGAATCAGGGGGAGCTAATGAAAAACTGTTTTTT	CASSHESGGANEKLFF	TRBJ1-4	TRBV4-3	TRBD1	NA
TGTGCCAGCATTAACAGACAGGGGACCGGGGAGCTGTTTTTT	CASINRQGTGELFF	TRBJ2-2	TRBV6-6	TRBD1	NA
TGTGCCAGCAGTTCGGAAAGGGGAGATACGCAGTATTTT	CASSSERGDTQYF	TRBJ2-3	TRBV6-5	NA	NA
TGTGCCAGCAGCTTATCGGGGGAAGTCTATGGCTACACCTTC	CASSLSGEVYGYTF	TRBJ1-2	TRBV13	NA	NA
TGTGCCAGCAGCTTATATGCAGGGATCACTGAAGCTTTCTTT	CASSLYAGITEAFF	TRBJ1-1	TRBV7-3	NA	NA
TGTGCCAGCAGCGTAGCCCCCCGACAGGGTATGGGGGAAAAACTGTTTTTT	CASSVAPRQGMGEKLFF	TRBJ1-4	TRBV9	TRBD1	NA
TGTGCCAGCAGCCCACAGCTGGGCAGGGGGCCACGGGGCTACACCTTC	CASSPQLGRGPRGYTF	TRBJ1-2	TRBV9	TRBD1	NA
TGTGCCAGCAGGTGGGACAGCGGAAGCACAGATACGCAGTATTTT	CASRWDSGSTDTQYF	TRBJ2-3	TRBV2	TRBD1	NA
TGTGCCAGTAGTATTCGGGATAACACTGAAGCTTTCTTT	CASSIRDNTEAFF	TRBJ1-1	TRBV19	NA	NA
TGTGCCAGCAAGGGGCAGGGAAGCAATCAGCCCCAGCATTTT	CASKGQGSNQPQHF	TRBJ1-5	TRBV2	NA	once
TGTGCCAGCAGCTACAGGGGGAGTACGACTGAAGCTTTCTTT	CASSYRGSTTEAFF	TRBJ1-1	TRBV5-4	TRBD1	NA
TGTGCCAGCTCACCGACTCAGGGGGCACCTAATGAAAAACTGTTTTTT	CASSPTQGAPNEKLFF	TRBJ1-4	TRBV18	TRBD1	NA
TGCGCCAGCAGCTGGTCCGGGACAGGGAGGGTCGAGCAGTACTTC	CASSWSGTGRVEQYF	TRBJ2-7	TRBV5-1	TRBD1	NA
TGTGCCAGCAGCTCCCGTAGAGCGGGAACCAGCTACAATGAGCAGTTCTTC	CASSSRRAGTSYNEQFF	TRBJ2-1	TRBV21-1	NA	few
TGTGCTAGTGGACCCGGACCTGACAGGGGGGTTTCCTACGAGCAGTACTTC	CASGPGPDRGVSYEQYF	TRBJ2-7	TRBV12-5	TRBD1	NA
TGTGCCAGCTCATTCTCCCCTAGCGGGGGGCTAGATACGCAGTATTTT	CASSFSPSGGLDTQYF	TRBJ2-3	TRBV18	TRBD2	NA
TGTGCCAGCAGCCGCGAACGGAGCTCCTACGAGCAGTACTTC	CASSRERSSYEQYF	TRBJ2-7	TRBV4-2	NA	few
TGTGCCAGCAGCTTAGAGGGGGGGGCTACTGAAGCTTTCTTT	CASSLEGGATEAFF	TRBJ1-1	TRBV11-3	NA	few
TGCGCCAGCAGTGATGGCAGGGCCTACGAGCAGTACTTC	CASSDGRAYEQYF	TRBJ2-7	TRBV10-1	NA	NA
TGTGCCAGCAGCTCCACCGACAGGACCGTGGAGCTGTTTTTT	CASSSTDRTVELFF	TRBJ2-2	TRBV5-4	NA	NA
TGTGCCAGCGCTCTTGGGAGCTACGAGCAGTACTTC	CASALGSYEQYF	TRBJ2-7	TRBV14	NA	once
TGTGCCAGCAGTGTGCTGAGCTCCTACAATGAGCAGTTCTTC	CASSVLSSYNEQFF	TRBJ2-1	TRBV6-6	NA	NA
TGCAGCGTTCTCAGGGGTGATGAAAAACTGTTTTTT	CSVLRGDEKLFF	TRBJ1-4	TRBV29-1	NA	NA
TGCGCCAGCAGCTTGGCTCTAGCGGGGATGAATGAGCAGTTCTTC	CASSLALAGMNEQFF	TRBJ2-1	TRBV5-1	TRBD2	NA
TGTGCCAGCAGCCCCCTGGGACAGGGACTTGTCTACACCTTC	CASSPLGQGLVYTF	TRBJ1-2	TRBV28	TRBD1	few
TGTGCCAGCAGTTACGGGACAGGGAGCTATGGCTACACCTTC	CASSYGTGSYGYTF	TRBJ1-2	TRBV6-5	TRBD1	NA
TGTGCCAGCAGCTTAGATCCCCTGCCGGGGAAGGAGCAGTTCTTC	CASSLDPLPGKEQFF	TRBJ2-1	TRBV11-2	NA	NA
TGCGCCAGCAGTCTAGTCGGGGGGGGGCGGAGGAATCAGCCCCAGCATTTT	CASSLVGGGRRNQPQHF	TRBJ1-5	TRBV4-1	NA	many
TGTGCCAGCAGCAAAGCGGGGCCTCAGATTTACGAGCAGTACTTC	CASSKAGPQIYEQYF	TRBJ2-7	TRBV21-1	NA	NA
TGTGCCAGCAGTCCCCCGGACAGGAAGGCATATACGCAGTATTTT	CASSPPDRKAYTQYF	TRBJ2-3	TRBV27	TRBD1	NA
TGCGCCAGCAGCAACAGGGTAAACTATGGCTACACCTTC	CASSNRVNYGYTF	TRBJ1-2	TRBV5-1	NA	few
TGTGCCAGCAGCTTGTCCCCAGTTACCTACGAGCAGTACTTC	CASSLSPVTYEQYF	TRBJ2-7	TRBV5-6	NA	NA
TGTGCCAGCTCACCCCAGGGCACTGAAGCTTTCTTT	CASSPQGTEAFF	TRBJ1-1	TRBV18	NA	few
TGTGCCAGCAGCCCAGGGGGCGCAAACACCGGGGAGCTGTTTTTT	CASSPGGANTGELFF	TRBJ2-2	TRBV28	TRBD1	NA
TGCGCCAGCAGATTAGCGGGAGTCACAGATACGCAGTATTTT	CASRLAGVTDTQYF	TRBJ2-3	TRBV10-1	TRBD2	NA
TGTGCCTGGAGTGTATCATTGGAGCGAGGGGGAACAGATACGCAGTATTTT	CAWSVSLERGGTDTQYF	TRBJ2-3	TRBV30	NA	NA
TGCGCCAGCAGCCAACTACCTAGCGGGGGCGACGAGCAGTACTTC	CASSQLPSGGDEQYF	TRBJ2-7	TRBV4-1	TRBD2	NA
TGTGCCAGAAGCGAGGACAGGCCTCAGCCCCAGCATTTT	CARSEDRPQPQHF	TRBJ1-5	TRBV5-3	TRBD1	NA